The clone carrying this T cell receptor beta chain showed up just a few times. Its specificity is not known. This record comes from a study of T-cell memory formation after mild COVID-19. General study results and limits: Among clones contracting day 15 to 85, CD4/CD8 was balanced, whereas later expanders leaned CD4+. Among CD4+ contracting clones, most were CM and EM, and CD8+ ones EMRA. That cross-reactive memory joined was suggested by some responding clones appearing in pre-infection memory.

Germline V gene data show CDR1 as SGHRS and CDR2 as YFSETQ. The ends were cut back, 0 bases at V and 2 bases at J, with 8 bases in the middle. The CDR3 covers 14 residues. TCRdb re-called the 5' RACE reads through MiXCR, storing one row per CDR3 protein. The data contain roughly 150,000 distinct CDR3 sequences, about 23% of them singletons. This clonotype originated in an adult woman who had mild COVID-19 (a few samples of this study predate the infection). Cell type and time point are not known. The chain employs TRBV5-1 and TRBJ1-1; D may be TRBD1 (6 bases). Sequenced sample: PBMCs or a T cell subset sorted from them (not recorded which). The CDR3 sequence: CASSLAGANTEAFF. CDR3 DNA sequence: TGCGCCAGCAGCTTGGCAGGGGCCAACACTGAAGCTTTCTTT. Full variable domain (outside the CDR3, taken from reference TRBV5-1 and TRBJ1-1): KAGVTQTPRYLIKTRGQQVTLSCSPISGHRSVSWYQQTPGQGLQFLFEYFSETQRNKGNFPGRFSGRQFSNSRSEMNVSTLELGDSALYLCASSLAGANTEAFFGQGTRLTVV.